The text below deals with one TCR beta chain. The antigen is unknown. The CDR3 ends on some other residue instead of the conserved phenylalanine or tryptophan, so this is likely a read error. The authors sorted naive CD8 T cells as CD8+CD4-CCR7+CD45RA+. TCRdb reanalysed the PCR reads using MiXCR and keeps one entry per CDR3 protein. The table shows a few hundred thousand distinct CDR3 sequences, with roughly 25% occurring only once. The ends lost 5 bases at V and 6 bases at J; junction bases unmatched: 21. This CDR3 has 19 residues. The germline V gene has CDR1 DFQATT and CDR2 SNEGSKA (reference sequence). The sample originates from a study of molecular identifiers for immune sequencing clone quantification. Study-level points and caveats: Clonotypes surpassing 20 RNA copies contained over 98% of effector molecules, versus under 1% in naive cells. Jurkat TCR RNA from one cell was spiked into some 1 million naive cells, and it was reportedly detectable there.

The chain couples TRBV20-1 to TRBJ2-3, with TRBD2 matching over 12 bases. Sequenced: naive CD8+ T cells from blood, with Jurkat cell RNA spiked in. Indicated subset: FACS-sorted CD8+CD4-CCR7+CD45RA+ naive T cells. The clonotype originates from a human donor in good health. Some libraries in this study had Jurkat cell RNA spiked in. The CDR3 coding sequence is TGCAGTGCTGAATCTTCCCCCCTTTATCCTAGCGGGGGGGATGATACGCAGTATCTT. Protein: CSAESSPLYPSGGDDTQYL.